This T cell receptor (beta chain) was retrieved from a study of shared clonotypes between healthy human individuals. Germline CDR1 reads KGHSH; CDR2 reads LQKENI. The trim removed 2 bases at V and 4 bases at J, leaving 1 base unmatched. The CDR3 extends over 14 amino acids. Assay: immunoSEQ multiplex PCR; the TCRdb copy retains only in-frame clones and omits some. The profile shows 2 million to 2.5 million clones, more than 90% of them singletons. Of note for this clone: The same CDR3 is also encoded by other DNA sequences in this sample.

This receptor was identified in a man between 18 and 35 years old in good health. The chain combines TRBV18 with TRBJ2-7, with 11 positions matching TRBD1. Sequencing was carried out using naive CD4+ T cells sorted from blood. Subset noted: CD45RA+ positively selected. The CDR3 coding sequence is TGTGCCAGCTCACCAGGACAGGGGGCGTACGAGCAGTACTTC. Its translation: CASSPGQGAYEQYF.